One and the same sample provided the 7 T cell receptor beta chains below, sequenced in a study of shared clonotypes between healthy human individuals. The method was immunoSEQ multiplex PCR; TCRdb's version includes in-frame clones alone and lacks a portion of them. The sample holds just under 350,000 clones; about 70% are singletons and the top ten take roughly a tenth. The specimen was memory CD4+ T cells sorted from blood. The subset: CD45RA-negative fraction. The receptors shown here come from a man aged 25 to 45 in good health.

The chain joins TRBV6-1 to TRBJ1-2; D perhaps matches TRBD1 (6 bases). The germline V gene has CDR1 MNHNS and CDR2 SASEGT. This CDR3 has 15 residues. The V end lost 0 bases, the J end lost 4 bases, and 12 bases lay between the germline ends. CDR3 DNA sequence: TGTGCCAGCAGTGAAGCGATGACAGGCATCTATGGCTACACCTTC. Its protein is CASSEAMTGIYGYTF.

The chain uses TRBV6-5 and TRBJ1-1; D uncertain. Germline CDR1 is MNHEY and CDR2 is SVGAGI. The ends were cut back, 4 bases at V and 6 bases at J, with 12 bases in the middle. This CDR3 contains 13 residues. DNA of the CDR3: TGTGCCAGCAGTTCCTCCCTCCTCCCTGAAGCTTTCTTT. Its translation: CASSSSLLPEAFF.

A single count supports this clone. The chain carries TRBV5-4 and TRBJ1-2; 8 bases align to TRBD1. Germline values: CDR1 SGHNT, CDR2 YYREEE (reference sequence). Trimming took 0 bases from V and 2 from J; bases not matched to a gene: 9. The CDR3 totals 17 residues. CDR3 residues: CASSLGGRQGRNYGYTF. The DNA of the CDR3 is TGTGCCAGCAGCTTGGGCGGAAGACAGGGGAGGAACTATGGCTACACCTTC.

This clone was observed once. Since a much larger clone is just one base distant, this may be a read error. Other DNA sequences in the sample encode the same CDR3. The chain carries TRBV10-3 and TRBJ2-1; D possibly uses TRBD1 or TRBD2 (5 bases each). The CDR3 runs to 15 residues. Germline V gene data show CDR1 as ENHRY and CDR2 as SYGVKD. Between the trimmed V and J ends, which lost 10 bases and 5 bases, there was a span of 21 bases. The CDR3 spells CATVARDPINNEQFF. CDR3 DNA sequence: TGTGCCACCGTAGCTCGGGACCCTATCAACAATGAGCAGTTCTTC.

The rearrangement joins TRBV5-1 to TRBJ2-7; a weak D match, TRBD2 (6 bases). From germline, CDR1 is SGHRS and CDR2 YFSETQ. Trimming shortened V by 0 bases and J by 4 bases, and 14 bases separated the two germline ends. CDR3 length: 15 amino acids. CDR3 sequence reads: CASSLGGPGVYEQYF. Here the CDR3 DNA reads TGCGCCAGCAGCTTGGGTGGACCGGGAGTATACGAGCAGTACTTC.

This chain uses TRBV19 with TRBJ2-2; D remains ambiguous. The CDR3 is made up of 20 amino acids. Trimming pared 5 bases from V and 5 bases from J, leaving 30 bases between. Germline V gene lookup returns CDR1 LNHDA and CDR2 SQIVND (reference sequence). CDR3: CASSSSLGQGGAQRTGELFF. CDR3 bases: TGTGCCAGTAGTTCGTCGCTCGGGCAAGGCGGCGCTCAGAGGACCGGGGAGCTGTTTTTT.

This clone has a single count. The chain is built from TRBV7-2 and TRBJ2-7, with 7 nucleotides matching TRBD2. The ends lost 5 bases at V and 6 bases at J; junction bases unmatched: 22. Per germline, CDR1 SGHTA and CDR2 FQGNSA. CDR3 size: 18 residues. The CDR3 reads CASSHNALAAYPLGEQYF. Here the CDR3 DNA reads TGTGCCAGCAGCCACAATGCCCTAGCGGCATACCCCCTGGGCGAGCAGTACTTC.